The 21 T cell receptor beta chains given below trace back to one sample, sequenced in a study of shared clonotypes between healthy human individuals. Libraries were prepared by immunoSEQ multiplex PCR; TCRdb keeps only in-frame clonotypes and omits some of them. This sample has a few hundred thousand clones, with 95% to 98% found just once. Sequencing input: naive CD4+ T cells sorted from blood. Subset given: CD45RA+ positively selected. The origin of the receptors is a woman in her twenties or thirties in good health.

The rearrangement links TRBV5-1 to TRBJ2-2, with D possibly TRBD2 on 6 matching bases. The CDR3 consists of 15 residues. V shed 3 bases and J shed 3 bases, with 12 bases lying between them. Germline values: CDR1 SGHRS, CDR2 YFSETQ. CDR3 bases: TGCGCCAGCAGCTCGGGACTCCCGGACACCGGGGAGCTGTTTTTT. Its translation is CASSSGLPDTGELFF.

The CDR3 reads CASSMPGTEETQYF. The CDR3 nucleotides are TGTGCCAGTAGTATGCCCGGGACGGAAGAGACCCAGTACTTC. This chain connects TRBV19 to TRBJ2-5; D may be TRBD1 or TRBD2 (5 bases each). This CDR3 contains 14 residues. CDR1 is LNHDA, CDR2 SQIVND, per germline (reference sequence). V lost 3 bases, J lost 3 bases, and 11 bases lay in between. Looking up the rest from reference TRBV19 and TRBJ2-5 gives the full variable domain: DGGITQSPKYLFRKEGQNVTLSCEQNLNHDAMYWYRQDPGQGLRLIYYSQIVNDFQKGDIAEGYSVSREKKESFPLTVTSAQKNPTAFYLCASSMPGTEETQYFGPGTRLLVL.

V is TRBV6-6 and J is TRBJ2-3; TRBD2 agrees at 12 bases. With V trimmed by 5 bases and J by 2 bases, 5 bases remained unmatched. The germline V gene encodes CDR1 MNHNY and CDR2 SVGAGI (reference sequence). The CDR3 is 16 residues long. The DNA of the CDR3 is TGTGCCAGCAGTAACGGACTAGCGGGATTCACAGATACGCAGTATTTT. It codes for CASSNGLAGFTDTQYF.

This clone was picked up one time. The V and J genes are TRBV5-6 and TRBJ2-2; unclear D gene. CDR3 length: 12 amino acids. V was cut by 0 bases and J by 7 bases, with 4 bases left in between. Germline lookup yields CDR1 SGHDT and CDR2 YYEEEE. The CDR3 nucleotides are TGTGCCAGCAGCTTGGTTAACGGGGAGCTGTTTTTT. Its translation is CASSLVNGELFF.

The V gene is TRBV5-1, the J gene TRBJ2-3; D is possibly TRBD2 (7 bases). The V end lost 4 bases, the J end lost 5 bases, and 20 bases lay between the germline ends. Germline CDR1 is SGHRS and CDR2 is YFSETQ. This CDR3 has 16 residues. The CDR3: CASSGASGLGGDTQYF. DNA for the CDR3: TGCGCCAGCAGCGGGGCTAGCGGCCTAGGGGGAGATACGCAGTATTTT. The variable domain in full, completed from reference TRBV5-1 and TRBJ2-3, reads KAGVTQTPRYLIKTRGQQVTLSCSPISGHRSVSWYQQTPGQGLQFLFEYFSETQRNKGNFPGRFSGRQFSNSRSEMNVSTLELGDSALYLCASSGASGLGGDTQYFGPGTRLTVL.

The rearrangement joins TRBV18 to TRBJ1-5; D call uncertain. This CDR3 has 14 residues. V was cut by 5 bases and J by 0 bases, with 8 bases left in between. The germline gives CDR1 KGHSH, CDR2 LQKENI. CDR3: CASSADFSNQPQHF. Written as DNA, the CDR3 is TGTGCCAGCTCAGCTGACTTTAGCAATCAGCCCCAGCATTTT. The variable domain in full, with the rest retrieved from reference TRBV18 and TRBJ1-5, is NAGVMQNPRHLVRRRGQEARLRCSPMKGHSHVYWYRQLPEEGLKFMVYLQKENIIDESGMPKERFSAEFPKEGPSILRIQQVVRGDSAAYFCASSADFSNQPQHFGDGTRLSIL.

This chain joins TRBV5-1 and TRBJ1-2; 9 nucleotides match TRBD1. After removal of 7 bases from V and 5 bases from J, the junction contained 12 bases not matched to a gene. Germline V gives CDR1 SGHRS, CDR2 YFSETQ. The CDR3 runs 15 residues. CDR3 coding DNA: TGCGCCAGCTCGACGATAACAGGGGGCGCGTATGGCTACACCTTC. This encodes CASSTITGGAYGYTF.

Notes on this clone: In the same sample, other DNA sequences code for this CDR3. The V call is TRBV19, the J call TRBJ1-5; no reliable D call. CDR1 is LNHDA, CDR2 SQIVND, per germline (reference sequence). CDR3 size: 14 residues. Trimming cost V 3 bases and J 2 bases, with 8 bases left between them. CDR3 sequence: CASSIEGGNQPQHF. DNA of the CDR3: TGTGCCAGTAGTATCGAGGGTGGCAATCAGCCCCAGCATTTT.

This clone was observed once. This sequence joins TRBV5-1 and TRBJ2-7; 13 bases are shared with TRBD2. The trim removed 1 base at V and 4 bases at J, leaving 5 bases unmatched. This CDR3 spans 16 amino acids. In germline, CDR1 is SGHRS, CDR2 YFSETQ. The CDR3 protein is CASSLPGLAGSYEQYF. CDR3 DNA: TGCGCCAGCAGCTTGCCGGGACTAGCGGGATCGTACGAGCAGTACTTC. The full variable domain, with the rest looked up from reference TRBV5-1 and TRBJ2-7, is KAGVTQTPRYLIKTRGQQVTLSCSPISGHRSVSWYQQTPGQGLQFLFEYFSETQRNKGNFPGRFSGRQFSNSRSEMNVSTLELGDSALYLCASSLPGLAGSYEQYFGPGTRLTVT.

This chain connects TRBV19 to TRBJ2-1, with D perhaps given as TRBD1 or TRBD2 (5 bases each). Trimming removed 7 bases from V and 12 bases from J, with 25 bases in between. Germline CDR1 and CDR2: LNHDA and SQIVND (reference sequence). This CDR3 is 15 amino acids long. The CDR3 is CASIHGDGKRSAQFF. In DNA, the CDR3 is TGTGCCAGTATCCATGGGGACGGGAAGCGTTCGGCGCAGTTCTTC.

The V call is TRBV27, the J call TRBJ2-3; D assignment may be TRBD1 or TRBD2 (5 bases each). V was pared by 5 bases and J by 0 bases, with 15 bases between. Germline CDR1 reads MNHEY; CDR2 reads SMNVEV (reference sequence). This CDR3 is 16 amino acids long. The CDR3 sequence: CASSTPGTRSTDTQYF. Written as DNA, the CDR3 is TGTGCCAGCAGTACGCCCGGGACCCGGAGCACAGATACGCAGTATTTT.

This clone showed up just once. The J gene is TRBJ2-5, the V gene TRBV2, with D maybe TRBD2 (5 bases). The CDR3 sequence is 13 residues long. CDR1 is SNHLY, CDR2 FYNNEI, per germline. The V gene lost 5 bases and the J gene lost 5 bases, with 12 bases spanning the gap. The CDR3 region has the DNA TGTGCCAGCAGTTTAACTAGGTTGGAGACCCAGTACTTC. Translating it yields CASSLTRLETQYF. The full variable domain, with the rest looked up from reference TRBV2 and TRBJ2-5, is EPEVTQTPSHQVTQMGQEVILRCVPISNHLYFYWYRQILGQKVEFLVSFYNNEISEKSEIFDDQFSVERPDGSNFTLKIRSTKLEDSAMYFCASSLTRLETQYFGPGTRLLVL.

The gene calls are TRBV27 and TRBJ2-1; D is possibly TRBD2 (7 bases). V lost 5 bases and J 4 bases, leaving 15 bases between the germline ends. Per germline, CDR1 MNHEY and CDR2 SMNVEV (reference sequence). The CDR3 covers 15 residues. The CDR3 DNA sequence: TGTGCCAGCAGTAGGCCCAGGGGAGGGTACAATGAGCAGTTCTTC. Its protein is CASSRPRGGYNEQFF.

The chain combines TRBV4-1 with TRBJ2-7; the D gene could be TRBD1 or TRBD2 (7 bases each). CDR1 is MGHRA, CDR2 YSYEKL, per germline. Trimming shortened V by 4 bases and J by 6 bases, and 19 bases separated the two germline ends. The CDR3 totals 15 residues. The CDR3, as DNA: TGCGCCAGCAGCCGAACCCAGGGGGGGGGCGGCGAGCAGTACTTC. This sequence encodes CASSRTQGGGGEQYF.

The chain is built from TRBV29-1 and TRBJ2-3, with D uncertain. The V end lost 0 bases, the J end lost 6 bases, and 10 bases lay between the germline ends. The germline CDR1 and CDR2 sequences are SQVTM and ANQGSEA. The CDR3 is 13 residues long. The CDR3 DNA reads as TGCAGCGTTGAAGATTCGGCAGCGGATACGCAGTATTTT. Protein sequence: CSVEDSAADTQYF.

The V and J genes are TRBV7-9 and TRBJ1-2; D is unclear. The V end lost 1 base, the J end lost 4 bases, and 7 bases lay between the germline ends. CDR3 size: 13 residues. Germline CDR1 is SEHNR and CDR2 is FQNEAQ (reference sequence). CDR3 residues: CASSLEEFYGYTF. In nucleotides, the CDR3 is TGTGCCAGCAGCTTAGAAGAGTTCTATGGCTACACCTTC. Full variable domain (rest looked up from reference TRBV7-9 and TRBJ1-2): DTGVSQNPRHKITKRGQNVTFRCDPISEHNRLYWYRQTLGQGPEFLTYFQNEAQLEKSRLLSDRFSAERPKGSFSTLEIQRTEQGDSAMYLCASSLEEFYGYTFGSGTRLTVV.

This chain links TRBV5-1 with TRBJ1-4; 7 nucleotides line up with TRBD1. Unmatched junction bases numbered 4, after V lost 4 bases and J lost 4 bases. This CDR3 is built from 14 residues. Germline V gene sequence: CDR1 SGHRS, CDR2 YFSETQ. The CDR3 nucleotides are TGCGCCAGCAGCAAGGGACAGTATAATGAAAAACTGTTTTTT. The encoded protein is CASSKGQYNEKLFF.

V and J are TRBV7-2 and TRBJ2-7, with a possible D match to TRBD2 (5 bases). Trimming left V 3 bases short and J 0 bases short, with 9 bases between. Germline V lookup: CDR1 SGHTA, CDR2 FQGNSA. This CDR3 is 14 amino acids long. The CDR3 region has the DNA TGTGCCAGCAGCTTTTCCGGACTCTCCTACGAGCAGTACTTC. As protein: CASSFSGLSYEQYF. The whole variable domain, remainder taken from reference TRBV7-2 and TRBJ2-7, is GAGVSQSPSNKVTEKGKDVELRCDPISGHTALYWYRQSLGQGLEFLIYFQGNSAPDKSGLPSDRFSAERTGGSVSTLTIQRTQQEDSAVYLCASSFSGLSYEQYFGPGTRLTVT.

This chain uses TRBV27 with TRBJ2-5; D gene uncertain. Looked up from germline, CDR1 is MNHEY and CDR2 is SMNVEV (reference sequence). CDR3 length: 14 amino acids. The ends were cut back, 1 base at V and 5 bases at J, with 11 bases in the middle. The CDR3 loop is CASSLWGTEETQYF. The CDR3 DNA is TGTGCCAGCAGTTTATGGGGTACTGAGGAGACCCAGTACTTC.

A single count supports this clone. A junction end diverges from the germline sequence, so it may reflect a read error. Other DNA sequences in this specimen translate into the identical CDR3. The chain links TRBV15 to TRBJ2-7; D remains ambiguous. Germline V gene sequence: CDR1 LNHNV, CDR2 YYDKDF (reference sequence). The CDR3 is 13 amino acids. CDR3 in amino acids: CATSRDGVVEQYF. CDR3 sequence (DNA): TGTGCCACTAGCAGAGATGGGGTCGTAGAGCAGTACTTC.

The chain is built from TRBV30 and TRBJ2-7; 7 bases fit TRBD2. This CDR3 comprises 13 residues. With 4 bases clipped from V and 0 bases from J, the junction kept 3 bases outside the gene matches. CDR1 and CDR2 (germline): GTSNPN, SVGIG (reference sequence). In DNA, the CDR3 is TGTGCCTGGATGGGGGGGGTCTCCTACGAGCAGTACTTC. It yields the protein CAWMGGVSYEQYF.